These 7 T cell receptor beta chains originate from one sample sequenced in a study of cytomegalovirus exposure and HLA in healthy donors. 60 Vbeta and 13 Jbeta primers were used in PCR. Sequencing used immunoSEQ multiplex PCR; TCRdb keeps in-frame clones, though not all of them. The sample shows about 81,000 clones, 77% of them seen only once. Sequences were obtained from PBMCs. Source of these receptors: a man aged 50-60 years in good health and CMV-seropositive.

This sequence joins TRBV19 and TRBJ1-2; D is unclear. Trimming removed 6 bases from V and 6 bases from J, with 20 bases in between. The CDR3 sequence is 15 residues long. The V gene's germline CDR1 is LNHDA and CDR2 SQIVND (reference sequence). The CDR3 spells CASSPTNAVNDGYTF. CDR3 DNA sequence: TGTGCCAGTAGCCCCACTAACGCGGTTAATGATGGCTACACCTTC. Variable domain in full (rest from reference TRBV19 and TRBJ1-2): DGGITQSPKYLFRKEGQNVTLSCEQNLNHDAMYWYRQDPGQGLRLIYYSQIVNDFQKGDIAEGYSVSREKKESFPLTVTSAQKNPTAFYLCASSPTNAVNDGYTFGSGTRLTVV.

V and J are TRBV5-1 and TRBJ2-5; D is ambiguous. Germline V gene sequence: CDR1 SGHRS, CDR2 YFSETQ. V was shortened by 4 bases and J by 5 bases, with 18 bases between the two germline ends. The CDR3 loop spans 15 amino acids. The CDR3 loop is CASSPLVSSSETQYF. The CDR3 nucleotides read TGCGCCAGCAGCCCCTTAGTAAGTTCTTCGGAGACCCAGTACTTC.

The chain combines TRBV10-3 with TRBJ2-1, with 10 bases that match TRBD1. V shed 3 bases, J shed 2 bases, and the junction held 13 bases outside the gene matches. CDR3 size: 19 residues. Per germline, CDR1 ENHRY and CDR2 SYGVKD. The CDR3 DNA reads TGTGCCATCAGTGATTCGGGACAGGGGTTTAGGGCAGCCTACAATGAGCAGTTCTTC. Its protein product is CAISDSGQGFRAAYNEQFF.

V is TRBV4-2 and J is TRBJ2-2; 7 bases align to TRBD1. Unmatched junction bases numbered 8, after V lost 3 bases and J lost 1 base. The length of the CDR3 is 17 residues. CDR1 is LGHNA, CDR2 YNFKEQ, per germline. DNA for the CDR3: TGTGCCAGCAGCCACCACGGGACAGATCAGAACACCGGGGAGCTGTTTTTT. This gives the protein CASSHHGTDQNTGELFF.

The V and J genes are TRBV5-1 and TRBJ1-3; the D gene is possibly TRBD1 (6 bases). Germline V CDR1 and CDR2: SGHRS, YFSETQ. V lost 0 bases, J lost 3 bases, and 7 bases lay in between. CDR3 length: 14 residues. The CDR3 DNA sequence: TGCGCCAGCAGCTTGGCAGGGGTTGGAAACACCATATATTTT. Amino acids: CASSLAGVGNTIYF. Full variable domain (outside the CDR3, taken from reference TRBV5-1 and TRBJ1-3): KAGVTQTPRYLIKTRGQQVTLSCSPISGHRSVSWYQQTPGQGLQFLFEYFSETQRNKGNFPGRFSGRQFSNSRSEMNVSTLELGDSALYLCASSLAGVGNTIYFGEGSWLTVV.

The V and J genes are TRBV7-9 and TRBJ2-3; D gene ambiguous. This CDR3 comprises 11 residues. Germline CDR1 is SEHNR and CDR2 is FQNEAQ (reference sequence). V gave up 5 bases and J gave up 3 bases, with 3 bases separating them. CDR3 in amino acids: CASSRTDTQYF. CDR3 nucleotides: TGTGCCAGCAGCCGGACAGATACGCAGTATTTT.

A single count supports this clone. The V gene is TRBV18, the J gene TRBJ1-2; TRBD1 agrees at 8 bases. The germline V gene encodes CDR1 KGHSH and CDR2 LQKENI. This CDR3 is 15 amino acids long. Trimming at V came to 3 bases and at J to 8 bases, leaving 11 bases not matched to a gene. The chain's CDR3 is CASSPLDRDVKGYTF. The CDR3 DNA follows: TGTGCCAGCTCACCCCTGGACAGGGACGTCAAGGGCTACACCTTC.